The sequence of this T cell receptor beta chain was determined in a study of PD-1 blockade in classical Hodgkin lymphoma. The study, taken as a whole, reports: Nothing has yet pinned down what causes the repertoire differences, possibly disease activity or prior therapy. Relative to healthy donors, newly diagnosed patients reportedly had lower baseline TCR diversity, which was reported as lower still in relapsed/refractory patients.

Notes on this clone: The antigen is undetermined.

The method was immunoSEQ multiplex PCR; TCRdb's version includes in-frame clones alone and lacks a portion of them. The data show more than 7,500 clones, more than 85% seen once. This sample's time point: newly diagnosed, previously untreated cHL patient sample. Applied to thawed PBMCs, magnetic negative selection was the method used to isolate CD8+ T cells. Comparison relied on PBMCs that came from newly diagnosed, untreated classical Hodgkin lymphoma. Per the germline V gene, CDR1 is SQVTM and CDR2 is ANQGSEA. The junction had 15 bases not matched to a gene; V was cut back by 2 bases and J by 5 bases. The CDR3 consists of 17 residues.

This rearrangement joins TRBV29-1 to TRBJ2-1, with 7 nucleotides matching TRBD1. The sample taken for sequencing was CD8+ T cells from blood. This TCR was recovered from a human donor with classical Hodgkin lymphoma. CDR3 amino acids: CSVEPISGGVKDNEQFF. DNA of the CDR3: TGCAGCGTTGAACCTATTTCAGGGGGAGTAAAGGACAATGAGCAGTTCTTC.